This is a list of T cell receptor beta chains from one sample in a study of CXCR3-negative and CXCR3-positive naive CD8 T cells. TCRdb reanalyzed the 5' RACE reads and collapses them to one entry per CDR3 protein, without DNA. The sample holds approximately 83,000 distinct CDR3 sequences. Sequenced input: naive CXCR3- CD8+ T cells from blood. The receptors shown here come from a human donor in good health. Some clones in this sample may be carry-over from other donors' samples. Both conserved end residues are part of each CDR3.

TRBJ2-1 TRBV29-1 CSVDLPGRSLGEQFF
TRBJ2-5 TRBV13 CASSLLVGQETQYF
TRBJ2-7 TRBV28 CASSLISGGYEQYF
TRBJ2-7 TRBV27 CASNPEAGGTHEQYF
TRBJ2-1 TRBV12-3/TRBV12-4 CASESQGPAYNEQFF
TRBJ1-5 TRBV12-3/TRBV12-4 CASSLLSNQPQHF
TRBJ1-1 TRBV4-1 CASSPLPGQGSNTEAFF
TRBJ2-5 TRBV29-1 CSVHGEGAGETQYF
TRBJ2-7 TRBV29-1 CSGRTPQGYEQYF
TRBJ2-1 TRBV12-3/TRBV12-4 CASSFSGGAGWNNEQFF